Listed below are T cell receptor beta chains from one sample, sequenced in a study of OX40 agonist ivuxolimab in advanced cancers. Clones were sequenced by immunoSEQ multiplex PCR, and TCRdb holds only the in-frame ones, with some missing. The sample includes about 90,000 clones, roughly nine tenths of them seen just once. The source was CD4+ or CD8+ T cells sorted from blood, collected in a trial of the OX40 agonist ivuxolimab. All receptors come from an adult with an advanced solid tumor such as melanoma, head and neck, liver or kidney cancer. CDR3s include the opening cysteine and the closing phenylalanine or tryptophan. The D gene is left open where the match is weak. Some rows have no size entry. The others give once, few or many, or a class for an expanded clone.

clone size: NA; J gene: TRBJ2-7; V gene: TRBV5-1; D gene: NA; CDR3 DNA: TGCGCCAGCAGCTTGGGCGGGTTATCCTACGAGCAGTACTTC; CDR3 protein: CASSLGGLSYEQYF
clone size: few; J gene: TRBJ1-5; V gene: TRBV7-9; D gene: NA; CDR3 DNA: TGTGCCAGCAGCTTAGTTGGCATAGGGTATAGCAATCAGCCCCAGCATTTT; CDR3 protein: CASSLVGIGYSNQPQHF
clone size: NA; J gene: TRBJ2-1; V gene: TRBV6-6; D gene: NA; CDR3 DNA: TGTGCCAGCAGTTCGGGACTGGCGCTTAATGAGCAGTTCTTC; CDR3 protein: CASSSGLALNEQFF
clone size: few; J gene: TRBJ2-7; V gene: TRBV19; D gene: NA; CDR3 DNA: TGTGCCAGTAGTACCTCGGGGGGCGCGTTCGAGCAGTACTTC; CDR3 protein: CASSTSGGAFEQYF
clone size: once; J gene: TRBJ2-7; V gene: TRBV7-2; D gene: TRBD1; CDR3 DNA: TGTGCCAGCAGCCGAAGACAGGGGGTAAACGAGCAGTACTTC; CDR3 protein: CASSRRQGVNEQYF
clone size: once; J gene: TRBJ2-7; V gene: TRBV6-5; D gene: NA; CDR3 DNA: TGTGCCAGCAGTTTCAACGAGGGCTTCCGGGCAGGCGAGCAGTACTTC; CDR3 protein: CASSFNEGFRAGEQYF
clone size: NA; J gene: TRBJ2-5; V gene: TRBV11-2; D gene: NA; CDR3 DNA: TGTGCCAGCAGCTTCAGAGAGACCCAGTACTTC; CDR3 protein: CASSFRETQYF
clone size: NA; J gene: TRBJ2-4; V gene: TRBV28; D gene: NA; CDR3 DNA: TGTGCCAGCACCGAAGGGGCTACTCAGGCCTACATTCAGTACTTC; CDR3 protein: CASTEGATQAYIQYF
clone size: NA; J gene: TRBJ2-2; V gene: TRBV28; D gene: NA; CDR3 DNA: TGTGCCAGCAGTACCCACCCCCAGGCCGGGGAGCTGTTTTTT; CDR3 protein: CASSTHPQAGELFF
clone size: NA; J gene: TRBJ1-2; V gene: TRBV27; D gene: NA; CDR3 DNA: TGTGCCAGCAGCATCAAGGGGGCTAACTATGGCTACACCTTC; CDR3 protein: CASSIKGANYGYTF
clone size: once; J gene: TRBJ2-7; V gene: TRBV11-2; D gene: NA; CDR3 DNA: TGTGCCAGCAGCTTCTTCAGAGAGGGCGAGCAGTACTTC; CDR3 protein: CASSFFREGEQYF
clone size: NA; J gene: TRBJ2-7; V gene: TRBV28; D gene: NA; CDR3 DNA: TGTGCCAGCAGTACCTTGACAGGCCCGGCGTACTTC; CDR3 protein: CASSTLTGPAYF
clone size: NA; J gene: TRBJ1-5; V gene: TRBV2; D gene: NA; CDR3 DNA: TGTGCCAGCAGTAGGCCAGGGCGATATGAGGCTCAGCCCCAGCATTTT; CDR3 protein: CASSRPGRYEAQPQHF
clone size: NA; J gene: TRBJ2-7; V gene: TRBV7-9; D gene: NA; CDR3 DNA: TGTGCCAGCAGTCGGGGGAGCCACGAGCAGTACTTC; CDR3 protein: CASSRGSHEQYF
clone size: NA; J gene: TRBJ2-2; V gene: TRBV19; D gene: TRBD2; CDR3 DNA: TGTGCCAGTAGTATTGGAAGCGGGAGTGGGACCGGGGAGCTGTTTTTT; CDR3 protein: CASSIGSGSGTGELFF
clone size: NA; J gene: TRBJ1-6; V gene: TRBV4-1; D gene: NA; CDR3 DNA: TGCGCCAGCAGCCAAGTGGCAGTTAATAATTCACCCCTCCACTTT; CDR3 protein: CASSQVAVNNSPLHF
clone size: NA; J gene: TRBJ2-1; V gene: TRBV5-1; D gene: NA; CDR3 DNA: TGCGCCAGCAGCTTGGGTAGCTATGAGCAGTTCTTC; CDR3 protein: CASSLGSYEQFF
clone size: NA; J gene: TRBJ2-3; V gene: TRBV7-6; D gene: NA; CDR3 DNA: TGTGCCAGCAGCTCTGATTCTTTCACAGATACGCAGTATTTT; CDR3 protein: CASSSDSFTDTQYF
clone size: once; J gene: TRBJ1-1; V gene: TRBV19; D gene: NA; CDR3 DNA: TGTGCCTCCATGAGAATTACTGAAGCTTTCTTT; CDR3 protein: CASMRITEAFF
clone size: NA; J gene: TRBJ1-2; V gene: TRBV28; D gene: TRBD1; CDR3 DNA: TGTGCCAGCAGCCTGACAGGGAATTCTGGCTACACCTTC; CDR3 protein: CASSLTGNSGYTF
clone size: NA; J gene: TRBJ2-2; V gene: TRBV7-2; D gene: NA; CDR3 DNA: TGTGCCAGCAGCTTAGCGCTTGGACCCGGGGAGCTGTTTTTT; CDR3 protein: CASSLALGPGELFF
clone size: NA; J gene: TRBJ1-2; V gene: TRBV7-9; D gene: NA; CDR3 DNA: TGTGCCAGCAGCTTAGACAGGCCCCCTCGGTTTGGCTACACCTTC; CDR3 protein: CASSLDRPPRFGYTF
clone size: NA; J gene: TRBJ1-5; V gene: TRBV7-2; D gene: NA; CDR3 DNA: TGTGCCAGCAGCTTAACAGTAGGGCTGGGTCAGCCCCAGCATTTT; CDR3 protein: CASSLTVGLGQPQHF
clone size: NA; J gene: TRBJ2-3; V gene: TRBV11-2; D gene: NA; CDR3 DNA: TGTGCTACCGCACCCCGCCGGCGGGATTGGGGCACAGATACGCAGTATTTT; CDR3 protein: CATAPRRRDWGTDTQYF
clone size: NA; J gene: TRBJ2-7; V gene: TRBV7-2; D gene: TRBD2; CDR3 DNA: TGTGCCAGCAGCTTAGTGGCTAGCGGAGCCTACGAGCAGTACTTC; CDR3 protein: CASSLVASGAYEQYF
clone size: NA; J gene: TRBJ1-1; V gene: TRBV27; D gene: NA; CDR3 DNA: TGTGCCAGCAGACAGACCCCCGGGGGGACTATGAACACTGAAGCTTTCTTT; CDR3 protein: CASRQTPGGTMNTEAFF
clone size: NA; J gene: TRBJ2-2; V gene: TRBV11-2; D gene: TRBD2; CDR3 DNA: TGTGCCAGCAAGGGACTAGCGGAGAACACCGGGGAGCTGTTTTTT; CDR3 protein: CASKGLAENTGELFF
clone size: NA; J gene: TRBJ2-6; V gene: TRBV5-5; D gene: TRBD2; CDR3 DNA: TGTGCCAGCAGACCCGAACTAGCGGGTATCTCTGGGGCCAACGTCCTGACTTTC; CDR3 protein: CASRPELAGISGANVLTF